This T cell receptor (beta chain) emerged from a study of metastatic and nonmetastatic thyroid tumors. TCRdb reanalyzed the PCR reads with MiXCR. The sample has about 5,100 clones; around 32% are singletons. This CDR3 spans 14 amino acids. Looked up from germline, CDR1 is SGHVS and CDR2 is FQNEAQ. The J segment lost 14 bases and the V segment lost 8 bases, leaving 12 bases of the junction unmatched. No treatment of any kind had been given to any patient before thyroid surgery. V is TRBV7-8 and J is TRBJ2-1; the match to TRBD2 covers 13 bases. The source of this sequence is a female donor with papillary thyroid cancer or a benign thyroid nodule (not recorded which). Some clones in this sample may be carry-over from other donors' samples. The source material was adjacent normal tissue. In nucleotides, the CDR3 is TGTGCCAGCTCTAGTGGACTAGCGGGGGATAAAGAGTTCTTC. Protein: CASSSGLAGDKEFF.